One sample yielded the 24 T cell receptor beta chains listed below, sequenced in a study of blood T cell repertoires in COVID-19. Measured with immunoSEQ multiplex PCR; TCRdb has only the in-frame clones, and not every one. The table lists approximately 28,000 clones, 81% of them singletons. Sample: peripheral blood. These receptors originate from a woman aged 55-70 years with acute or convalescent COVID-19.

The V call is TRBV28, the J call TRBJ1-4; TRBD1 matches 8 bases. V was clipped by 2 bases and J by 8 bases; unmatched bases: 10. The CDR3 runs to 16 residues. From germline, CDR1 is MDHEN and CDR2 SYDVKM. CDR3 nucleotide sequence: TGTGCCAGCAGTTTAAGCTCGGACAGGGCGAAAGAAAAACTGTTTTTT. This codes for CASSLSSDRAKEKLFF.

The chain is built from TRBV4-1 and TRBJ2-3; 10 bases align to TRBD2. This CDR3 region has 16 residues. Germline CDR1 and CDR2: MGHRA and YSYEKL. V dropped 2 bases and J dropped 4; count of bases not matched to a gene: 6. In nucleotides, the CDR3 is TGCGCCAGCAGCCAACAGCGGGGGGGCCGGGCAGATACGCAGTATTTT. It translates to CASSQQRGGRADTQYF.

V usage is TRBV19 and J usage is TRBJ1-5, with D perhaps TRBD1 (6 bases). Germline loops: CDR1 LNHDA, CDR2 SQIVND (reference sequence). V lost 7 bases to trimming and J lost 7 bases, with 17 bases between them. The CDR3 is 14 amino acids. The CDR3: CASTTGRATQPQHF. The CDR3 DNA follows: TGTGCCAGTACCACAGGGAGGGCTACCCAGCCCCAGCATTTT.

V and J are TRBV19 and TRBJ1-5, with a possible D match to TRBD1 (6 bases). Per the germline V gene, CDR1 is LNHDA and CDR2 is SQIVND (reference sequence). This CDR3 contains 17 residues. V lost 5 bases and J lost 0, with 17 bases in between. The CDR3 bases are TGTGCCAGTAGTCCGCACAGGGAGCGGTATAGCAATCAGCCCCAGCATTTT. Protein sequence: CASSPHRERYSNQPQHF.

This clone was seen a few times. V and J are TRBV19 and TRBJ1-1; weak D call: TRBD1 (6 bases). Trimming removed 4 bases at V and 4 bases at J, with 10 bases between. The CDR3 loop spans 13 amino acids. Per germline, CDR1 LNHDA and CDR2 SQIVND (reference sequence). The CDR3 is CASSKRGITEAFF. The DNA of the CDR3 is TGTGCCAGTAGTAAGAGGGGGATCACTGAAGCTTTCTTT.

The chain couples TRBV30 to TRBJ2-7; tentatively, D is TRBD1 (6 bases). Deletions cut 0 bases from V and 12 bases from J, with 12 bases between. The CDR3 has 11 residues. Germline V gene data show CDR1 as GTSNPN and CDR2 as SVGIG (reference sequence). The CDR3: CAWSVPGTLYF. CDR3 coding DNA: TGTGCCTGGAGTGTTCCCGGGACACTGTACTTC.

This chain uses TRBV6-5 with TRBJ1-6; possible D gene TRBD1, 6 bases. CDR1 is MNHEY, CDR2 SVGAGI, per germline. The CDR3 is made up of 14 amino acids. Trimming stripped 5 bases from V and 5 bases from J, with 10 bases between. In DNA, the CDR3 is TGTGCCAGCAGTCTACAGGGAAATAATTCACCCCTCCACTTT. It is translated as CASSLQGNNSPLHF.

The genes are TRBV19 and TRBJ1-5, with 9 bases fitting TRBD1. This CDR3 has 16 amino acids. V was clipped by 3 bases and J by 6 bases; unmatched bases: 9. Germline V gene lookup returns CDR1 LNHDA and CDR2 SQIVND (reference sequence). The DNA of the CDR3 is TGTGCCAGTAGTATTCTCGACAGGGGGATCGGTCAGCCCCAGCATTTT. Residues: CASSILDRGIGQPQHF.

J is TRBJ1-3 and V is TRBV2, with 8 positions matching TRBD1. Germline trimming cut 9 bases from V and 2 bases from J; bases unmatched to any gene: 9. There are 15 residues in the CDR3. Germline CDR1 SNHLY, CDR2 FYNNEI. CDR3 in DNA: TGTGCCAGTCGGACAGGGCTTAGTACTGGAAACACCATATATTTT. This codes for CASRTGLSTGNTIYF.

This sequence joins TRBV5-1 and TRBJ2-7; D call uncertain. The CDR3 is 12 residues long. Germline V gene sequence: CDR1 SGHRS, CDR2 YFSETQ. Trimming stripped 3 bases from V and 0 bases from J, with 4 bases between. CDR3 protein: CASSSYSYEQYF. The CDR3, as DNA: TGCGCCAGCAGCTCTTACTCCTACGAGCAGTACTTC.

V is TRBV9 and J is TRBJ2-4, with TRBD1 matching 10 bases. CDR3 length equals 16 residues. Trimming took 4 bases from V and 3 from J; bases not matched to a gene: 7. In germline, CDR1 is SGDLS, CDR2 YYNGEE. The CDR3 region has the DNA TGTGCCAGCAGCTCTTGGGACAGGGGCCTCAAAAACATTCAGTACTTC. Amino acid sequence: CASSSWDRGLKNIQYF.

This chain connects TRBV5-5 to TRBJ2-7, with D perhaps matching TRBD2 (7 bases). The CDR3 consists of 15 residues. Per the germline V gene, CDR1 is SGHKS and CDR2 is YYEKEE (reference sequence). Deletions cut 1 base from V and 6 bases from J, with 17 bases between. The CDR3 coding sequence is TGTGCCAGCAGCTTGCTTCTCGCGGGGGCCGCCGAGCAGTACTTC. It encodes CASSLLLAGAAEQYF.

The chain links TRBV4-2 to TRBJ1-1, with D unclear. The CDR3 totals 14 residues. The ends were cut back, 1 base at V and 3 bases at J, with 9 bases in the middle. Per the germline V gene, CDR1 is LGHNA and CDR2 is YNFKEQ. The CDR3 nucleotides are TGTGCCAGCAGCCAAGTGGAGTTTTACACTGAAGCTTTCTTT. Amino acid sequence: CASSQVEFYTEAFF.

The gene calls are TRBV3-1 (or the pseudogene TRBV3-2) and TRBJ1-6; D is ambiguous. CDR1 and CDR2 (germline): LGHDT, YNNKEL (reference sequence). This CDR3 spans 14 amino acids. V lost 3 bases and J lost 10, with 13 bases in between. CDR3 sequence reads: CASSQRGKESPLHF. Written as DNA, the CDR3 is TGTGCCAGCAGCCAGCGAGGGAAGGAATCACCCCTCCACTTT.

The table lists this clone with a few counts. The chain couples TRBV6-5 to TRBJ1-2, with TRBD1 matching 7 bases. Trimming took 6 bases from V and 1 from J; bases not matched to a gene: 5. Germline CDR1 and CDR2: MNHEY and SVGAGI. The length of the CDR3 is 14 residues. CDR3 amino acids: CASSPRQGNYGYTF. The CDR3 DNA sequence: TGTGCCAGCAGCCCCCGACAGGGTAACTATGGCTACACCTTC.

The rearrangement links TRBV15 to TRBJ2-1, with TRBD2 matching over 10 bases. CDR3 length equals 18 residues. Germline assignment: CDR1 LNHNV and CDR2 YYDKDF (reference sequence). J gave up 5 bases and V 1 base, and 11 bases lay outside the gene matches. CDR3 coding DNA: TGTGCCACCAGCAGAGGAGGGGCATTAGCGGGGGGTAACAATGAGCAGTTCTTC. Translation: CATSRGGALAGGNNEQFF.

This chain joins TRBV5-6 and TRBJ2-2; 7 bases are shared with TRBD1. Germline V gene sequence: CDR1 SGHDT, CDR2 YYEEEE. The length of the CDR3 is 18 residues. The ends lost 1 base at V and 6 bases at J; junction bases unmatched: 15. DNA for the CDR3: TGTGCCAGCAGCTTGACTTTTGATGAGGGGGCGCCGGCCGGGGAGCTGTTTTTT. This sequence encodes CASSLTFDEGAPAGELFF. The variable domain in full, completed from reference TRBV5-6 and TRBJ2-2, reads DAGVTQSPTHLIKTRGQQVTLRCSPKSGHDTVSWYQQALGQGPQFIFQYYEEEERQRGNFPDRFSGHQFPNYSSELNVNALLLGDSALYLCASSLTFDEGAPAGELFFGEGSRLTVL.

V is TRBV24-1 and J is TRBJ2-5; tentatively, D is TRBD1 (6 bases). The germline V gene has CDR1 KGHDR and CDR2 SFDVKD. V dropped 9 bases and J dropped 4 bases, with 14 bases sitting between them. CDR3 length: 13 amino acids. CDR3 sequence reads: CATSQGVGETQYF. The CDR3 DNA follows: TGTGCCACCTCACAGGGAGTCGGAGAGACCCAGTACTTC.

The genes are TRBV5-8 and TRBJ2-1; 8 positions match TRBD1. V lost 7 bases, J lost 0 bases, and 6 bases stayed unmatched. The CDR3 sequence is 15 residues long. CDR1 and CDR2 from the germline V gene are SGHTS and YDEGEE. This CDR3 reads CASGQGASSYNEQFF. CDR3 sequence (DNA): TGTGCCAGCGGGCAGGGGGCTAGCTCCTACAATGAGCAGTTCTTC.

Only one count was recorded for this clone. The chain combines TRBV9 with TRBJ1-1, with TRBD1 matching over 7 bases. J was trimmed by 4 bases and V by 2 bases; bases with no gene match: 5. The V gene's germline CDR1 is SGDLS and CDR2 YYNGEE. The CDR3 length is 14 residues. The CDR3 sequence is CASSVNRGSTEAFF. CDR3 nucleotides: TGTGCCAGCAGCGTTAACAGGGGTTCCACTGAAGCTTTCTTT.

The CDR3 loop is CASSRNPTGGSNQPQHF. The CDR3 bases are TGTGCCAGTAGTAGGAATCCAACAGGGGGTAGCAATCAGCCCCAGCATTTT. The V and J genes are TRBV19 and TRBJ1-5, with TRBD1 identical over 8 bases. V shed 4 bases and J 0 bases; nucleotides not matched to a gene: 8. Germline CDR1 is LNHDA and CDR2 is SQIVND (reference sequence). CDR3 length: 17 amino acids.

About this clone: This specimen includes other DNA sequences encoding the same CDR3. This rearrangement joins TRBV7-8 to TRBJ2-7; D gene uncertain. Trimming shortened V by 5 bases and J by 4 bases, and 9 bases separated the two germline ends. Germline V CDR1 and CDR2: SGHVS, FQNEAQ. The length of the CDR3 is 12 residues. Here the CDR3 DNA reads TGTGCCAGCAGCCTCGAACGGTACGAGCAGTACTTC. This gives the protein CASSLERYEQYF.

The chain has TRBV6-5 and TRBJ2-7; no clear D gene. V was pared by 0 bases and J by 5 bases, with 14 bases between. The CDR3 contains 15 residues. CDR1 MNHEY and CDR2 SVGAGI come from the germline V gene. The CDR3 coding sequence is TGTGCCAGCAGTTACTCTGCGGTGCCACTCGACGAGCAGTACTTC. Its translation: CASSYSAVPLDEQYF.

J is TRBJ1-3 and V is TRBV6-5, with TRBD1 matching 8 bases. The CDR3 is 16 amino acids. After removal of 4 bases from V and 0 bases from J, the junction contained 5 bases not matched to a gene. CDR1 is MNHEY, CDR2 SVGAGI, per germline. The CDR3 here is CASSSSGGFSGNTIYF. CDR3 coding DNA: TGTGCCAGCAGTTCTTCAGGGGGCTTCTCTGGAAACACCATATATTTT.